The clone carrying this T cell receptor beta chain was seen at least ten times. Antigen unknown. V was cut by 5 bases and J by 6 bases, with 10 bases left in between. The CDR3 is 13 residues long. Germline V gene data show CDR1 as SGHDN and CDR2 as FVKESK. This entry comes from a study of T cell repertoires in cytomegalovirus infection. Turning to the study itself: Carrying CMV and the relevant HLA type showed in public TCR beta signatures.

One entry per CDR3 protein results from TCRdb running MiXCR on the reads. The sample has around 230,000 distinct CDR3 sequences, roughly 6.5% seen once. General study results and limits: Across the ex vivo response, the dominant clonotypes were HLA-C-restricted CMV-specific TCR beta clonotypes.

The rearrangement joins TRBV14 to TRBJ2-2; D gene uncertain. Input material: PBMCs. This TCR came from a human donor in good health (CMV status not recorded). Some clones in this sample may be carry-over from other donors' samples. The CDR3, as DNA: TGTGCCAGCAGCGCATACCGGGCCGGGGAGCTGTTTTTT. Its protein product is CASSAYRAGELFF.